The following is a T cell receptor beta chain sequence with its context. This clonotype has just a few counts. Its antigen has not been determined. Base qualities were left out, and no much larger clone turns up one base away. The data were taken from a study of T cells in Graves' hyperthyroidism and ophthalmopathy (dated by TCRdb to between 2018 and 2021). Background for the entire study: Peripheral blood samples were taken at initial diagnosis, before any treatment was given. TCR V-J signatures able to tell the groups apart were searched for in a discovery cohort of 100 or so patients, of whom 40 to 45 had Graves' ophthalmopathy and 57 had stable Graves' hyperthyroidism. An independent validation cohort of under 20 hyperthyroidism patients and more than 15 patients who later progressed to ophthalmopathy tested prospective prediction of ophthalmopathy. The 75 to 100 discovery patients were randomly split 7:3 into training and test sets. Thyroid tissue and blood T-cell repertoires from six or seven Graves' hyperthyroidism patients were also compared in the study. Following sampling, methimazole starting at 30 mg daily was given to hyperthyroidism patients, and high-dose intravenous methylprednisolone was given to ophthalmopathy patients. The paper describes TCR Vbeta CDR3 sequencing of 120 to 150 peripheral blood samples, made up of fewer than 50 ophthalmopathy patients, approximately 76 hyperthyroidism patients and about 17 progressor patients.

From V the trimming removes 4 bases and from J it removes 5 bases, while the gene matches leave 6 bases of the junction unaccounted for. Looking up the germline V gene yields CDR1 MNHNS and CDR2 SASEGT. The cysteine opens and the phenylalanine closes a CDR3 of 14 amino acids. Of all the DNA, just the CDR3 is kept, 42 bases in frame from base 1. Ophthalmopathy patients had moderately to severely active disease, with a Clinical Activity Score of 3 or more, a NOSPECS grade of 4 or more, and a disease duration of less than 3 months. Exclusion was applied to patients with uncontrolled infections, other autoimmune diseases, pregnancy or lactation. Diagnoses were established on the basis of clinical symptoms, serum thyroxine and TRAb, thyroid ultrasound, and orbital computed tomography. PBMCs were separated from 10 ml of fresh peripheral blood using Ficoll-Paque density gradient centrifugation. Total RNA was extracted using Trizol reagent, and RNA quality was assessed on an Agilent 2100 Bioanalyzer.

What the authors observed across the whole study: Most expanded thyroid clonotypes (frequency above 0.001) were also found in blood, which suggests that blood repertoires may mirror thyroid immune responses. Sample size was not statistically predetermined, and blinding of investigators to group allocation was not performed. A 13 V-J signature model separated ophthalmopathy from stable hyperthyroidism, with roughly 88% sensitivity and 81.08% specificity in cross-validation and 80%/75% in testing. In validation, progression to ophthalmopathy was predicted by the model with almost 71% sensitivity and under 85% specificity, a median of roughly 6.4 months before onset.

The TCR beta CDR3 regions were amplified from the RNA transcripts. The first round of RT-PCR for the TCR CDR3 was performed with the HTBI primer set and the Qiagen OneStep RT-PCR kit. Libraries were constructed in a second round of multiplex PCR, after which size selection and purification were performed. Libraries were sequenced paired-end with 100 bp reads on an Illumina HiSeq2000. The paper's processing steps were these. SOAPnuke was used to process the raw data, with reads discarded if the reads contained adapters or uncalled bases, had a mean Phred below 15, or lacked an exact constant-primer or identifier match. COPE v1.2.5 was used to merge the high-quality paired reads, and each unique nucleotide sequence was defined as a clonotype. Clonotypes were aligned to IMGT TRBV, TRBD and TRBJ reference segments using MiTCR v1.1. Only V-J combinations with frequency above 0.0001, covering 99% to 99.2% of repertoires, were analysed. A TCS score was defined as the ratio between F50 (clonal expansion) and ExV (chaos), using BLOSUM62-based TCRdist between CDR3 peptides within each V-J. Welch's t-statistics and random forest reduced 514 V-J features to 10 to 15, which were used in a naive Bayes classifier (R e1071). The raw public data were reprocessed by TCRdb itself: fastp quality trimming at Q25, MiXCR clonotype calling, in-frame beta chains only. All rows with the same CDR3 protein become a single entry with the most common DNA and genes. TCRdb's processing, not the authors' own work, is the source of the V and J calls. The sample table records about 300,000 distinct CDR3 sequences; around a fifth of these occur just once. The ten largest clonotypes hold less than 45% of the sample.

The specimen sequenced was blood. The chain is encoded by TRBV6-1 joined to TRBJ2-3, with TRBD1 identical over 7 junction bases. This receptor was obtained from a man in his fifties with Graves' ophthalmopathy. The nucleotide sequence reads as follows: TGTGCCAGCAGTGGTAGGGGGCAGGGAGATACGCAGTATTTT. Protein translation: CASSGRGQGDTQYF.